The present entry profiles one T cell receptor (beta chain) with its context. The antigen remains unidentified. The source of the sample is a study of T cell responses to AZD1222 COVID-19 vaccine. Whole-study results and caveats: CD4 TCRs associated with vaccination spanned spike, dominating at 160-218 and 743-854.

This CDR3 region has 15 residues. The germline CDR1 and CDR2 sequences are MNHEY and SVGEGT. Trimming took 5 bases from V and 0 from J, leaving 8 bases between them. Assay used: immunoSEQ multiplex PCR; TCRdb lists only in-frame clones, some missing. The sample yields approximately 130,000 clones, approximately 93% seen once. V gene TRBV6-2 or TRBV6-3 combines with J gene TRBJ2-6; D remains unclear. The sequences come from peripheral blood, collected on day 0 of AZD1222 vaccination. The receptor was derived from an adult in good health. The CDR3 DNA follows: TGTGCCAGCAGTCCCAAGGGCTCTGGGGCCAACGTCCTGACTTTC. Protein product: CASSPKGSGANVLTF.